Detailed here is one TCR beta chain. This specimen comes from a study of blood T cell repertoires in COVID-19. The wider study: The United States, Italy and Spain were the sources of the acute and convalescent COVID-19 samples. PBMCs, B-cell-depleted T cells, or T cells provided the cDNA or gDNA that made up the material.

Libraries were prepared by immunoSEQ multiplex PCR; TCRdb keeps only in-frame clonotypes and omits some of them. The table shows about 100,000 clones, with 81% occurring only once. The CDR3 is 12 residues long. The V end lost 3 bases, the J end lost 4 bases, and 7 bases lay between the germline ends. Germline V gives CDR1 LGHDT, CDR2 YNNKEL (reference sequence). The sequence came from a man aged 60 to 75 with acute or convalescent COVID-19. Sequencing used peripheral blood. The gene calls are TRBV3-1 (or the pseudogene TRBV3-2) and TRBJ2-7; maybe TRBD1 (6 bases). The chain's CDR3 is CASSHRGYEQYF. The CDR3 DNA follows: TGTGCCAGCAGCCACAGGGGTTACGAGCAGTACTTC.